These 8 T cell receptor beta chains were all obtained from the same sample, sequenced in a study of T cell repertoires in cytomegalovirus infection. These receptors have no identified antigens. TCRdb independently ran MiXCR on the reads; one entry per CDR3 protein. Among around 200,000 distinct CDR3 sequences, 35% to 45% were seen once, and the ten largest hold more than 50%. This specimen was CD8+ T cells from cultured PBMCs, taken from culture after CMV antigen stimulation. Receptor source: a human donor in good health (CMV status not recorded). Some clones in this sample may be carry-over from other donors' samples.

The rearrangement joins TRBV7-9 to TRBJ1-4, with no clear D. The CDR3 is 18 amino acids. CDR1 and CDR2 from the germline V gene are SEHNR and FQNEAQ (reference sequence). Trimming removed 2 bases from V and 0 bases from J, with 16 bases in between. Here the CDR3 reads CASSLLARSGATNEKLFF. Here the CDR3 DNA reads TGTGCCAGCAGCTTACTAGCAAGGAGCGGGGCAACTAATGAAAAACTGTTTTTT.

The V call is TRBV29-1, the J call TRBJ2-6; D gene unclear. Trimming stripped 0 bases from V and 0 bases from J, with 12 bases between. Germline V CDR1 and CDR2: SQVTM, ANQGSEA. This CDR3 is 17 amino acids long. CDR3: CSVEEAQISSGANVLTF. DNA of the CDR3: TGCAGCGTTGAAGAGGCACAGATTTCCTCTGGGGCCAACGTCCTGACTTTC.

This clonotype was counted a few times. V gene TRBV2 combines with J gene TRBJ1-1; D is undetermined. The length of the CDR3 is 15 residues. Germline V gene data show CDR1 as SNHLY and CDR2 as FYNNEI. V was pared by 3 bases and J by 0 bases, with 11 bases between. The CDR3 loop is CASSDNSPMNTEAFF. CDR3 in DNA: TGTGCCAGCAGTGACAACAGTCCTATGAACACTGAAGCTTTCTTT.

CDR3 sequence: CASSLSASGSNEQYF. CDR3 nucleotides: TGTGCCAGCAGTTTATCGGCCAGCGGGAGTAACGAGCAGTACTTC. The chain is built from TRBV27 and TRBJ2-7, with 8 bases fitting TRBD2. CDR3 length equals 15 residues. V lost 0 bases to trimming and J lost 5 bases; unmatched junction nucleotides: 6. Germline lookup yields CDR1 MNHEY and CDR2 SMNVEV (reference sequence).

This sequence joins TRBV6-6 and TRBJ1-6, with D hard to call. The V end was cut by 8 bases, the J end by 4 bases, with 9 bases between. CDR1 is MNHNY, CDR2 SVGAGI, per germline (reference sequence). This CDR3 region has 13 residues. CDR3 DNA sequence: TGTGCCAGCCTGACAAGTTATAATTCACCCCTCCACTTT. As protein: CASLTSYNSPLHF.

This clonotype came up a few times. The chain carries TRBV28 and TRBJ2-2; 14 bases fit TRBD2. CDR1 is MDHEN, CDR2 SYDVKM, per germline. The CDR3 runs to 19 residues. The trim removed 5 bases at V and 4 bases at J, leaving 12 bases unmatched. DNA of the CDR3: TGTGCCAGCAGTATCTGGCCGGGACTAGCGGGAGCCGTCACCGGGGAGCTGTTTTTT. It yields the protein CASSIWPGLAGAVTGELFF.

V is TRBV2 and J is TRBJ2-1; 11 bases line up with TRBD1. The germline CDR1 and CDR2 sequences are SNHLY and FYNNEI. The CDR3 has 15 amino acids. Unmatched junction bases numbered 2, after V lost 4 bases and J lost 3 bases. CDR3 bases: TGTGCCAGCAGTGGGGGACAGGGGGACTACAATGAGCAGTTCTTC. It specifies CASSGGQGDYNEQFF.

In this sample, this clonotype turned up a few times. V and J are TRBV6-1 and TRBJ1-2; D might be TRBD1 (5 bases). The germline V gene has CDR1 MNHNS and CDR2 SASEGT. Trimming stripped 0 bases from V and 4 bases from J, with 18 bases between. This CDR3 contains 17 residues. This CDR3 is CASSEAPWEGLSYGYTF. The CDR3 DNA follows: TGTGCCAGCAGTGAAGCGCCCTGGGAGGGGCTTAGCTATGGCTACACCTTC.